This T cell receptor (beta chain) was captured by sequencing in a study of cytomegalovirus exposure and HLA in healthy donors. Study-level findings and limits: One variant, a missense change in DCLRE1C, was linked in a later analysis to TCR beta V- and J-gene trimming. Later analysis reportedly placed an Asian-associated ancestry cluster below the approximately 650-donor mean in N-insertions.

This clone was recorded a few times. Antigen: not known. The CDR3 totals 13 residues. The germline CDR1 and CDR2 sequences are GTSNPN and SVGIG (reference sequence). V shed 2 bases and J shed 8 bases, with 14 bases lying between them. The study ran its PCR with 60 Vbeta and 13 Jbeta primers. Profiling relied on immunoSEQ multiplex PCR, and the TCRdb table lists in-frame clones only, not all of them. The repertoire includes about 200,000 clones, approximately 79% of them detected once, and roughly 1.5% sits in the top ten. The sample was PBMCs. The sequence was collected from a man aged 50-60 years in good health and CMV-seronegative. V gene TRBV30 combines with J gene TRBJ2-3; a possible D gene is TRBD1 (6 bases). The CDR3 DNA is TGTGCCTGGAGTCTGGGGGCCGGCGGTACGCAGTATTTT. Translation gives CAWSLGAGGTQYF.